One sample yielded the 20 T cell receptor beta chains listed below, sequenced in a study of regulatory T cells in long-lasting Graves disease. The sample's time point: persistent/refractory GD, antithyroid drugs over 5 years with positive TRAb. The TCR library was prepared using RNA isolated from PBMCs. In building TCR beta libraries, iRepertoire HTBI primers were used together with Arm-PCR of CDR3 regions. TCRdb used MiXCR to reprocess the multiplex PCR reads, holding one entry per CDR3 protein. The sample yields 600,000 to 850,000 distinct CDR3 sequences, 25% to 35% seen once. The sample here was peripheral blood mononuclear cells (PBMCs), taken when the disease was refractory, from a patient treated with antithyroid drugs. The origin of the receptors is a female donor with Graves disease.

The sample holds many counts of this clonotype. The chain uses TRBV12-3 or TRBV12-4 and TRBJ2-7, with D possibly being TRBD2 (6 bases). V gave up 6 bases and J gave up 6 bases, with 21 bases separating them. CDR3 length: 15 amino acids. The CDR3 nucleotides read TGTGCCAGCAGCCCCGCCAGGGACTTCGCGCGCGAGCAGTACTTC. Translated: CASSPARDFAREQYF.

This clonotype was seen at least ten times. The rearrangement uses TRBV2 and TRBJ2-5; possibly TRBD1 or TRBD2 for D (5 bases each). There are 22 residues in the CDR3. The V gene's germline CDR1 is SNHLY and CDR2 FYNNEI. V was pared by 2 bases and J by 5 bases, with 36 bases between. In DNA, the CDR3 is TGTGCCAGCAGTGAATTTTCTGGGGGTTCGGTGCTCGGGAACCCGGGACGGGAGACCCAGTACTTC. This sequence encodes CASSEFSGGSVLGNPGRETQYF. The variable domain in full, with the rest retrieved from reference TRBV2 and TRBJ2-5, is EPEVTQTPSHQVTQMGQEVILRCVPISNHLYFYWYRQILGQKVEFLVSFYNNEISEKSEIFDDQFSVERPDGSNFTLKIRSTKLEDSAMYFCASSEFSGGSVLGNPGRETQYFGPGTRLLVL.

J is TRBJ2-2 and V is TRBV19, with a possible D match to TRBD2 (6 bases). This CDR3 spans 15 amino acids. V was pared by 9 bases and J by 0 bases, with 14 bases between. Per germline, CDR1 LNHDA and CDR2 SQIVND (reference sequence). The DNA for the CDR3 is TGTGCCAGCTGCCCGGACTACGCGAACACCGGGGAGCTGTTTTTT. Its protein is CASCPDYANTGELFF.

The table lists this clonotype with many counts. J is TRBJ1-2 and V is TRBV12-3 or TRBV12-4; D is unresolved. This CDR3 comprises 13 residues. Trimming cost V 8 bases and J 0 bases, with 10 bases left between them. The CDR3 DNA is TGTGCCAGCTCCCCAGAGACTAACTATGGCTACACCTTC. It is translated as CASSPETNYGYTF.

This chain uses TRBV5-1 with TRBJ2-5; 7 nucleotides agree with TRBD1. CDR3 length: 16 residues. V trimming: 0 bases; J trimming: 2 bases; junction bases outside the gene matches: 7. Germline V gene lookup returns CDR1 SGHRS and CDR2 YFSETQ. CDR3 sequence: CASSLDPLGQQETQYF. Here the CDR3 DNA reads TGCGCCAGCAGCTTGGATCCTTTGGGACAGCAAGAGACCCAGTACTTC.

This chain connects TRBV7-3 to TRBJ2-7, with 10 bases identical to TRBD2. CDR3 size: 15 residues. Looked up from germline, CDR1 is SGHTA and CDR2 is FQGTGA. V lost 3 bases, J lost 1 base, and 3 bases stayed unmatched. CDR3 protein: CASSFSGGGSYEQYF. CDR3 sequence (DNA): TGTGCCAGCAGCTTCAGCGGGGGGGGATCCTACGAGCAGTACTTC.

CDR3 in amino acids: CASSLAAWREYGYTF. The DNA for the CDR3 is TGCGCCAGCAGCTTGGCCGCCTGGAGGGAATATGGCTACACCTTC. The chain joins TRBV5-1 to TRBJ1-2, with D uncertain. The germline V and J ends were trimmed by 0 bases and 5 bases, with 14 bases remaining between them. Germline CDR1 SGHRS, CDR2 YFSETQ. There are 15 residues in the CDR3. The full variable domain, in which reference TRBV5-1 and TRBJ1-2 provide the parts outside the CDR3, is KAGVTQTPRYLIKTRGQQVTLSCSPISGHRSVSWYQQTPGQGLQFLFEYFSETQRNKGNFPGRFSGRQFSNSRSEMNVSTLELGDSALYLCASSLAAWREYGYTFGSGTRLTVV.

This clonotype was found many times. The J gene is TRBJ1-6, the V gene TRBV2, with 8 bases that match TRBD1. CDR3 length: 14 amino acids. The V gene's germline CDR1 is SNHLY and CDR2 FYNNEI. Trimming at V came to 6 bases and at J to 7 bases, leaving 5 bases not matched to a gene. For the CDR3, the DNA is TGTGCCAGCAGCTCCGACAGGGGCAATTCACCCCTCCACTTT. Protein: CASSSDRGNSPLHF.

This clonotype has more than one count but fewer than ten. The rearrangement uses TRBV12-3 or TRBV12-4 and TRBJ2-2; TRBD1 is a possible D gene (6 bases). CDR3 size: 13 residues. V was pared by 4 bases and J by 5 bases, with 8 bases between. DNA for the CDR3: TGTGCCAGCAGTTGGGACAAAACCGGGGAGCTGTTTTTT. Translation gives CASSWDKTGELFF.

This clonotype was seen more than once but under ten times. CDR3 protein: CASTRPAGQGRDTEAFF. The CDR3 DNA reads TGTGCCAGCACCCGACCCGCGGGGCAGGGGAGGGACACTGAAGCTTTCTTT. The J gene is TRBJ1-1, the V gene TRBV7-9; a possible D gene is TRBD1 (6 bases). The CDR3 spans 17 residues. Germline V gene lookup returns CDR1 SEHNR and CDR2 FQNEAQ (reference sequence). The V and J ends lost 7 bases and 3 bases respectively, with 24 bases between them.

The gene calls are TRBV20-1 and TRBJ1-5; D is undetermined. Germline V gene lookup returns CDR1 DFQATT and CDR2 SNEGSKA (reference sequence). Trimming shortened V by 4 bases and J by 3 bases, and 7 bases separated the two germline ends. The CDR3 extends over 12 amino acids. CDR3 coding DNA: TGCAGTGCTACCCCCTACAATCAGCCCCAGCATTTT. As protein: CSATPYNQPQHF.

This clonotype was counted many times. V is TRBV28 and J is TRBJ2-5, with 8 bases that match TRBD2. This CDR3 spans 15 amino acids. Germline V gives CDR1 MDHEN, CDR2 SYDVKM. V shed 3 bases, J shed 0 bases, and the junction held 3 bases outside the gene matches. This CDR3 is CASSFGSGNQETQYF. In nucleotides, the CDR3 is TGTGCCAGCAGTTTTGGTAGCGGGAACCAAGAGACCCAGTACTTC.

Many counts were recorded for this clonotype. The gene calls are TRBV11-1 and TRBJ1-1; perhaps TRBD1 as D (5 bases). With 4 bases removed from V and 10 bases from J, the gap between germline ends came to 22 bases. The CDR3 extends over 15 amino acids. Germline CDR1 and CDR2: SGHAT and FQDESV (reference sequence). CDR3 sequence reads: CASSSGTTGLDGAFF. In DNA form, the CDR3 reads TGTGCCAGCAGCTCCGGGACTACTGGGTTGGATGGAGCTTTCTTT. The full variable domain, completed using reference TRBV11-1 and TRBJ1-1, is EAEVAQSPRYKITEKSQAVAFWCDPISGHATLYWYRQILGQGPELLVQFQDESVVDDSQLPKDRFSAERLKGVDSTLKIQPAELGDSAMYLCASSSGTTGLDGAFFGQGTRLTVV.

The chain joins TRBV30 to TRBJ1-5; 10 bases are a match to TRBD1. The ends lost 5 bases at V and 7 bases at J; junction bases unmatched: 5. There are 13 residues in the CDR3. CDR1 is GTSNPN, CDR2 SVGIG, per germline (reference sequence). The CDR3 spells CAWSTGGSQPQHF. The CDR3 bases are TGTGCCTGGTCGACAGGGGGCAGCCAGCCCCAGCATTTT.

V is TRBV4-1 and J is TRBJ1-4; 7 positions match TRBD1. The CDR3 runs 15 residues. Per the germline V gene, CDR1 is MGHRA and CDR2 is YSYEKL. The trim removed 0 bases at V and 4 bases at J, leaving 2 bases unmatched. Written as DNA, the CDR3 is TGCGCCAGCAGCCAAGAGGACAGGAGTAATGAAAAACTGTTTTTT. Amino acids: CASSQEDRSNEKLFF.

V gene TRBV19 combines with J gene TRBJ1-1; D remains ambiguous. The length of the CDR3 is 14 residues. From germline, CDR1 is LNHDA and CDR2 SQIVND (reference sequence). Trimming cost V 10 bases and J 3 bases, with 18 bases left between them. CDR3 sequence (DNA): TGTGCCACTACTGAGGGCGGGCAGGACACTGAAGCTTTCTTT. Translated, it gives CATTEGGQDTEAFF. The full variable domain, its missing parts supplied by reference TRBV19 and TRBJ1-1, is DGGITQSPKYLFRKEGQNVTLSCEQNLNHDAMYWYRQDPGQGLRLIYYSQIVNDFQKGDIAEGYSVSREKKESFPLTVTSAQKNPTAFYLCATTEGGQDTEAFFGQGTRLTVV.

This clonotype was counted a few times. This sequence joins TRBV27 and TRBJ2-2; 10 positions match TRBD2. The CDR3 is made up of 22 amino acids. V lost 3 bases and J lost 0; bases outside the gene matches: 19. Germline CDR1 is MNHEY and CDR2 is SMNVEV (reference sequence). CDR3 region: CASSFLALQSSGRPANTGELFF. Here the CDR3 DNA reads TGTGCCAGCAGTTTTTTAGCGCTACAGTCTAGCGGGAGACCTGCGAACACCGGGGAGCTGTTTTTT.

This chain connects TRBV28 to TRBJ2-6; no definite D call. The CDR3 sequence is 15 residues long. The germline V and J ends were trimmed by 6 bases and 0 bases, with 9 bases remaining between them. Germline values: CDR1 MDHEN, CDR2 SYDVKM. DNA of the CDR3: TGTGCCAGCAGGAACCAAGGCTCTGGGGCCAACGTCCTGACTTTC. This encodes CASRNQGSGANVLTF.

The chain combines TRBV20-1 with TRBJ2-7; D unclear. Germline V gene sequence: CDR1 DFQATT, CDR2 SNEGSKA (reference sequence). There are 13 residues in the CDR3. The V gene lost 2 bases and the J gene lost 2 bases, with 10 bases spanning the gap. The CDR3 spells CSARRETAYEQYF. CDR3 coding DNA: TGCAGTGCTAGACGTGAGACGGCCTACGAGCAGTACTTC.

The chain joins TRBV6-2 or TRBV6-3 to TRBJ1-1; 10 bases fit TRBD1. The germline V gene has CDR1 MNHEY and CDR2 SVGEGT. Germline trimming cut 5 bases from V and 2 bases from J; bases unmatched to any gene: 8. The CDR3 has 16 residues. In DNA form, the CDR3 reads TGTGCCAGCAGTCTTACCGGGACAGGGGACAACACTGAAGCTTTCTTT. It yields the protein CASSLTGTGDNTEAFF.